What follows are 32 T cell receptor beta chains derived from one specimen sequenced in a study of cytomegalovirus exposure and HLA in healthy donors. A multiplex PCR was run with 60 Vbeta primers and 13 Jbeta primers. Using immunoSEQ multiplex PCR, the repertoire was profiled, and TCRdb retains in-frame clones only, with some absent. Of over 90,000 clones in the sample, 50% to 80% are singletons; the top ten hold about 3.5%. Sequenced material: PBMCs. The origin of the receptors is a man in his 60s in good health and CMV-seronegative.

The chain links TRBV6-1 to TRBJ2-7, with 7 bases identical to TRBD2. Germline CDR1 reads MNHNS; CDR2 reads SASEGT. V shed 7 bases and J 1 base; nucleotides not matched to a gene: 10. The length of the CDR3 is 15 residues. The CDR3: CASTLGGGKSYEQYF. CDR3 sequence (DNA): TGTGCCAGCACCCTGGGCGGGGGAAAATCCTACGAGCAGTACTTC.

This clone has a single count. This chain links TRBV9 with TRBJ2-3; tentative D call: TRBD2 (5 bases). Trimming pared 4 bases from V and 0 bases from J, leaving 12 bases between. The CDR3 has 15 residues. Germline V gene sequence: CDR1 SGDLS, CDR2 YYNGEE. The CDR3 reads CASSPHGGSTDTQYF. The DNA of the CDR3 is TGTGCCAGCAGCCCGCACGGCGGGAGCACAGATACGCAGTATTTT.

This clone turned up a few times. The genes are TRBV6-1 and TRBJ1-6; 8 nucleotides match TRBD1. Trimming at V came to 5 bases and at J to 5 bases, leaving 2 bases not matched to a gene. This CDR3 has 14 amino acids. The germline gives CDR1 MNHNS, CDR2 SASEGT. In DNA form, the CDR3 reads TGTGCCAGCAGTCTGACAGGGGATAATTCACCCCTCCACTTT. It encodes CASSLTGDNSPLHF.

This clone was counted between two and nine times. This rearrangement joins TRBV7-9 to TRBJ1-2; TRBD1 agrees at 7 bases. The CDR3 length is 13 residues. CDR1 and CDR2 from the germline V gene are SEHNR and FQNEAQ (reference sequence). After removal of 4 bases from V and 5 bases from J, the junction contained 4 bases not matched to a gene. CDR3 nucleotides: TGTGCCAGCAGCTACGGGACAGATTATGGCTACACCTTC. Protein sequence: CASSYGTDYGYTF.

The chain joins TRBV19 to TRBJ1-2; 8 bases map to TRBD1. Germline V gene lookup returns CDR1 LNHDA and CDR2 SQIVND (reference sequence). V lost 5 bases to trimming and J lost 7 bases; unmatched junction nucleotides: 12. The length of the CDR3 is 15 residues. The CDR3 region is CASSRTGQGFGGYTF. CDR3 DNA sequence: TGTGCCAGTAGTCGGACCGGACAGGGTTTCGGTGGCTACACCTTC.

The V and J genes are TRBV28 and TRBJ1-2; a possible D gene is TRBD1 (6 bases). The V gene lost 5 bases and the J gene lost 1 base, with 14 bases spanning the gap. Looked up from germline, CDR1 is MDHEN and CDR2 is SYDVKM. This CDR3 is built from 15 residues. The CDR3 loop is CASSEGQTGNYGYTF. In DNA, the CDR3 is TGTGCCAGCAGTGAGGGACAAACCGGTAACTATGGCTACACCTTC.

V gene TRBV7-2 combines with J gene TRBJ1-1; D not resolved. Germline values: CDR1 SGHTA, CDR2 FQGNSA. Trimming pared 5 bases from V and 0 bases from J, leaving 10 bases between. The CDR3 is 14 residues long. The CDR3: CASSPYGVNTEAFF. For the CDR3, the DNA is TGTGCCAGCAGCCCCTACGGGGTGAACACTGAAGCTTTCTTT.

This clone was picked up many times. CDR3 nucleotide sequence: TGTGCCAGCAGTGATTCGTCGGGTGGCTACACCTTC. Encoded protein: CASSDSSGGYTF. The chain joins TRBV6-4 to TRBJ1-2; D remains unclear. This CDR3 is built from 12 residues. V shed 3 bases and J shed 7 bases, with 9 bases lying between them. CDR1 and CDR2 from the germline V gene are MRHNA and SNTAGT.

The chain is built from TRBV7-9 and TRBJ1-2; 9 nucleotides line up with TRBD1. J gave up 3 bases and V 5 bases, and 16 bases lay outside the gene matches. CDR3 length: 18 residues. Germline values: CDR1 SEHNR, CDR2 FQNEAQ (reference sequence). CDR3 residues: CASSPPWGTGLNDYGYTF. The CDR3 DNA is TGTGCCAGCAGCCCACCTTGGGGGACAGGGCTTAACGACTATGGCTACACCTTC.

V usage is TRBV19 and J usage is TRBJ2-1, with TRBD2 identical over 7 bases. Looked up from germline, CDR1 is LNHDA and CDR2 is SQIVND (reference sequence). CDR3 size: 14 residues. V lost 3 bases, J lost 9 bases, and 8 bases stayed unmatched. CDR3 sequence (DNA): TGTGCCAGTAGTATCCTACTAGCGAGGGGTGAGCAGTTCTTC. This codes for CASSILLARGEQFF.

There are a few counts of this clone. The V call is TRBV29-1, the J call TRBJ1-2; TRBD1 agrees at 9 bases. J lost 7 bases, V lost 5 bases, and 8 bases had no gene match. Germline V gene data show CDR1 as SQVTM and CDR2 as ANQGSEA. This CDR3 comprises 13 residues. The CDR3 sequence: CSVRTGEEGGYTF. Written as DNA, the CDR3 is TGCAGCGTTAGGACAGGGGAAGAAGGTGGCTACACCTTC.

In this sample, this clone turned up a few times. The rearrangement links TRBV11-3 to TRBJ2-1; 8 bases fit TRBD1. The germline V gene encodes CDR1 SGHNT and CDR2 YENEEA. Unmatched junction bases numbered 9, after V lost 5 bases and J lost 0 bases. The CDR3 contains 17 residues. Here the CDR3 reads CASSPRTGWDSYNEQFF. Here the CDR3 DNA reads TGTGCCAGCAGCCCTCGGACAGGGTGGGACTCCTACAATGAGCAGTTCTTC.

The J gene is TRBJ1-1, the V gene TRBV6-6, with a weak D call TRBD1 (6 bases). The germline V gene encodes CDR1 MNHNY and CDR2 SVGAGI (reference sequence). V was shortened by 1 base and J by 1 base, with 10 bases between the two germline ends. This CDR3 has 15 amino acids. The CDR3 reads CASSYLRTENTEAFF. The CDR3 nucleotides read TGTGCCAGCAGTTACTTACGGACAGAGAACACTGAAGCTTTCTTT.

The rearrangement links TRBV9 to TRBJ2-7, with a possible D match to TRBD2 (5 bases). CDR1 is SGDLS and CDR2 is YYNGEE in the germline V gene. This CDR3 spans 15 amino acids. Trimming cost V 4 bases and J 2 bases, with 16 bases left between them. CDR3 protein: CASSFAGVPTYEQYF. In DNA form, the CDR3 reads TGTGCCAGCAGCTTTGCGGGCGTACCCACCTACGAGCAGTACTTC.

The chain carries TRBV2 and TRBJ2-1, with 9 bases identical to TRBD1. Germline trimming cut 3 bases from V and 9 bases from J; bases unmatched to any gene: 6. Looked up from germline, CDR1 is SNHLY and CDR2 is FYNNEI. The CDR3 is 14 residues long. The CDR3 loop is CASSEGTGSFEQFF. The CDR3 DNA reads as TGTGCCAGCAGTGAGGGGACAGGGAGTTTTGAGCAGTTCTTC.

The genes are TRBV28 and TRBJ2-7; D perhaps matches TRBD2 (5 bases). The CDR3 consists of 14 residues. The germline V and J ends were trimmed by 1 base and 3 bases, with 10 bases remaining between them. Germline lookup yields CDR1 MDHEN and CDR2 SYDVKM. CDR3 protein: CASSLSGVGYEQYF. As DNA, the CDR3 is TGTGCCAGCAGTTTATCCGGGGTAGGCTACGAGCAGTACTTC.

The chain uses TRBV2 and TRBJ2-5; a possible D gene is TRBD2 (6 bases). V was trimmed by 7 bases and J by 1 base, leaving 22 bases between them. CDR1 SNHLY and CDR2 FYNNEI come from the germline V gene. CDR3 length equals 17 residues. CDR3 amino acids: CASTGGASELSQETQYF. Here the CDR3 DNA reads TGTGCCAGCACCGGAGGGGCTAGCGAGCTATCCCAAGAGACCCAGTACTTC.

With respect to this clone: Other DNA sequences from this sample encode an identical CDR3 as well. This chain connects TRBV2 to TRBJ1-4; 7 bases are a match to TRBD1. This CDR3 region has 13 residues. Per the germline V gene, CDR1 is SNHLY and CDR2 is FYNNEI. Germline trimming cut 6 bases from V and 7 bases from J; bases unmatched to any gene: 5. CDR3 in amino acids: CASRDRESEKLFF. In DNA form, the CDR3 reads TGTGCCAGCAGAGACAGGGAGAGTGAAAAACTGTTTTTT.

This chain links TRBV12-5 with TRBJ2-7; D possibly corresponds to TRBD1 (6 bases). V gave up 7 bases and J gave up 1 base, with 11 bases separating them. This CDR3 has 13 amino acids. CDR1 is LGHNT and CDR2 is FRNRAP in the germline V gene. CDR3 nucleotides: TGTGCTAGTGCTACAGGGCAATCCTACGAGCAGTACTTC. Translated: CASATGQSYEQYF.

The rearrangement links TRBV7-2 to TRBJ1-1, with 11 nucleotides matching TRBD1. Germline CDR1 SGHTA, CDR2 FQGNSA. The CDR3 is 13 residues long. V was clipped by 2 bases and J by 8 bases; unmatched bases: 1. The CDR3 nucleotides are TGTGCCAGCAGCTTATGGACAGGGGGCGAAGCTTTCTTT. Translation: CASSLWTGGEAFF.

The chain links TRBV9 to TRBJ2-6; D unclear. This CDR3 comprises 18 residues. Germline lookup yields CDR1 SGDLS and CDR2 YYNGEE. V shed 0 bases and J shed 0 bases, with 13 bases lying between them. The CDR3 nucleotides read TGTGCCAGCAGCGTAGATATGCAAACAAACTCTGGGGCCAACGTCCTGACTTTC. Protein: CASSVDMQTNSGANVLTF.

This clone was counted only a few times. DNA for the CDR3: TGTGCCAGCAGCTTAGACGGGGGGCAAGATACGCAGTATTTT. Translated: CASSLDGGQDTQYF. J is TRBJ2-3 and V is TRBV7-2; D possibly corresponds to TRBD2 (7 bases). This CDR3 spans 14 amino acids. Germline V gene sequence: CDR1 SGHTA, CDR2 FQGNSA. The V end lost 1 base, the J end lost 5 bases, and 10 bases lay between the germline ends.

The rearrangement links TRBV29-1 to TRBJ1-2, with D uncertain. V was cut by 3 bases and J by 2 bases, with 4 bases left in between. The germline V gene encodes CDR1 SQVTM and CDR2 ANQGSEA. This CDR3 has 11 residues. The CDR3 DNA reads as TGCAGCGTTGAGGAGAACTATGGCTACACCTTC. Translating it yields CSVEENYGYTF.

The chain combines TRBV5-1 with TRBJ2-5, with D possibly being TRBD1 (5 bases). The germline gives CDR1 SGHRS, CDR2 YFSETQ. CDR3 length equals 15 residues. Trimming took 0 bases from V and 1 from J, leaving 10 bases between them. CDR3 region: CASSLVGQGQETQYF. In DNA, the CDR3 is TGCGCCAGCAGCTTGGTTGGGCAGGGCCAAGAGACCCAGTACTTC.

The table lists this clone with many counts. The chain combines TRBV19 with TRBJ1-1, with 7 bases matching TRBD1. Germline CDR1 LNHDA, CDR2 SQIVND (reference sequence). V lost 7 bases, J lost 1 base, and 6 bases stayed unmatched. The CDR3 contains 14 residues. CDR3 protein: CASILDRTNTEAFF. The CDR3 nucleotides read TGTGCCAGTATACTGGACAGGACGAACACTGAAGCTTTCTTT.

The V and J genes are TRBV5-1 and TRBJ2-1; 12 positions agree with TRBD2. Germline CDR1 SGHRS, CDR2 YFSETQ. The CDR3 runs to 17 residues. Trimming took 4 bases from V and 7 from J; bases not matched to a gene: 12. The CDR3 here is CASSIAPSGGALNEQFF. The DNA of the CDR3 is TGCGCCAGCAGCATCGCGCCTAGCGGGGGGGCCCTTAATGAGCAGTTCTTC.

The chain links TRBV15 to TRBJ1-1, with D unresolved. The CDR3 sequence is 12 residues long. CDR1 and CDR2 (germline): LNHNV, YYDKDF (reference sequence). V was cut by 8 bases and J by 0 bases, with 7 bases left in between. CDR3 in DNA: TGTGCCACCGGCGGGATGAACACTGAAGCTTTCTTT. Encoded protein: CATGGMNTEAFF.

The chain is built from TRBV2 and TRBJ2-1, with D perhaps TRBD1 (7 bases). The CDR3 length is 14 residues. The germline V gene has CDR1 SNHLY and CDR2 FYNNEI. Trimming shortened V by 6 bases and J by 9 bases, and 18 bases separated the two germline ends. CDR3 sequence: CASRGRGAHGEQFF. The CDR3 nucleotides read TGTGCCAGCAGAGGCAGGGGGGCACACGGTGAGCAGTTCTTC.

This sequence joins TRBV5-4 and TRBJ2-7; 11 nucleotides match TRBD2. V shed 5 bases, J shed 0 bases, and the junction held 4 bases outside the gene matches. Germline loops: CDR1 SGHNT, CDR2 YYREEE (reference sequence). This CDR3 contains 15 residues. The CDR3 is CASRPTSGNSYEQYF. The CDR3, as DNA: TGTGCCAGCAGGCCGACTAGCGGGAACTCCTACGAGCAGTACTTC. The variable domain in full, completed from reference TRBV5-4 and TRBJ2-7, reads ETGVTQSPTHLIKTRGQQVTLRCSSQSGHNTVSWYQQALGQGPQFIFQYYREEENGRGNFPPRFSGLQFPNYSSELNVNALELDDSALYLCASRPTSGNSYEQYFGPGTRLTVT.

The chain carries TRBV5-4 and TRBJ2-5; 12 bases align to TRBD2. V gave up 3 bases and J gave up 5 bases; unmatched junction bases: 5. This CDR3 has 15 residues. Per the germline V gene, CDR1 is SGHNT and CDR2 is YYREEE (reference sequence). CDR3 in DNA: TGTGCCAGCAGCTCGAGACTAGCGGGGGAGGAGACCCAGTACTTC. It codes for CASSSRLAGEETQYF.

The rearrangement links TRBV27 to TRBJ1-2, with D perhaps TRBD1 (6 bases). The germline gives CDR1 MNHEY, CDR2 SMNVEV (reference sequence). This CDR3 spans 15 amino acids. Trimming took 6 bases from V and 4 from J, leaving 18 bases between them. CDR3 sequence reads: CASRLGPGGLYGYTF. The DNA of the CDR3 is TGTGCCAGCAGACTAGGGCCGGGGGGCCTCTATGGCTACACCTTC.

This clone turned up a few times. The CDR3 protein is CASGGSSGLSTEAFF. As DNA, the CDR3 is TGTGCCAGCGGGGGGTCGTCAGGGCTATCCACTGAAGCTTTCTTT. The V call is TRBV2, the J call TRBJ1-1; weak D call: TRBD1 (5 bases). Germline V gene data show CDR1 as SNHLY and CDR2 as FYNNEI. The CDR3 extends over 15 amino acids. Trimming cost V 8 bases and J 4 bases, with 20 bases left between them.